A selection of T cell receptor beta chains follows, all from one sample in a study of CD8 T cells in ankylosing spondylitis. TCRdb re-called the 5' RACE reads through MiXCR, storing one row per CDR3 protein. The data contain 230,000 or so distinct CDR3 sequences, about a sixth of them singletons. The sample consisted of blood, either unsorted or a sorted T cell fraction (not recorded which). These receptors were taken from a male donor with ankylosing spondylitis or in good health (not recorded which). Each CDR3 is given with its conserved first and last residue. The order of the fields is J gene, V gene, clone size, D gene, CDR3 DNA, CDR3 protein. The D gene is left open where the match is weak. Clone size is shown for a subset of rows, as once, few, many or a class of expanded clone.

TRBJ2-7,TRBV20-1,NA,NA,TGCAGTGCCCCTTGGACCCGACTCAGCTCCTACGAGCAGTACTTC,CSAPWTRLSSYEQYF
TRBJ2-3,TRBV3-1,few,TRBD2,TGTGCCAGCAGCCAAGGAGGACTAGCGGGACCTACAGATACGCAGTATTTT,CASSQGGLAGPTDTQYF
TRBJ1-1,TRBV7-9,many,NA,TGTGCCAGCAGCCCACATGGGGACACTGAAGCTTTCTTT,CASSPHGDTEAFF
TRBJ2-7,TRBV20-1,NA,NA,TGCAGTGCTAGAGGTGGGGCGAGGGTAGCGGTATCCTACGAGCAGTACTTC,CSARGGARVAVSYEQYF
TRBJ2-1,TRBV25-1,many,NA,TGTGCCAGCAGTGAATTGGGGGGCGCGGAGTGGAATGAGCAGTTCTTC,CASSELGGAEWNEQFF
TRBJ1-1,TRBV5-1,NA,NA,TGCGCCAGCAGCCCGGGGGGGGGAGGTTCAGTGAACACTGAAGCTTTCTTT,CASSPGGGGSVNTEAFF
TRBJ2-1,TRBV7-2,few,TRBD2,TGTGCCAGCAGCTTATCTAGCGGGAAGGAAACTGAGCAGTTCTTC,CASSLSSGKETEQFF
TRBJ2-1,TRBV7-1,NA,TRBD2,TGTGCCAGCAGCTCGGGGCGGCCCTATTCGACCCGATTTACTAGCGGGGGGTACAATGAGCAGTTCTTC,CASSSGRPYSTRFTSGGYNEQFF
TRBJ2-1,TRBV29-1,few,TRBD1,TGCAGCGTTGTCGGACAGGATTACGACAATGAGCAGTTCTTC,CSVVGQDYDNEQFF
TRBJ2-7,TRBV20-1,once,TRBD2,TGCAGTGCTAGGGGATGGACTAGCTTAACCTACGAGCAGTACTTC,CSARGWTSLTYEQYF
TRBJ2-3,TRBV28,few,NA,TGTGCCAGCAGCCCAAGACAGCGCACAGATACGCAGTATTTT,CASSPRQRTDTQYF
TRBJ2-1,TRBV20-1,NA,NA,TGCAGTGCTAGAGATGGGCGTAGCTCCTACAATGAGCAGTTCTTC,CSARDGRSSYNEQFF
TRBJ2-1,TRBV5-1,many,NA,TGCGCCAGCAGCTGGACTGAAGACAATGAGCAGTTCTTC,CASSWTEDNEQFF
TRBJ1-3,TRBV12-3/TRBV12-4,NA,TRBD1,TGTGCCAGCAGTTTTTCAGGGGGCGCAAAGTACGCTGGAAACACCATATATTTT,CASSFSGGAKYAGNTIYF
TRBJ2-7,TRBV4-1,NA,NA,TGCGCCAGCAGCCAAGAGCCGGGGCGGACCTACGAGCAGTACTTC,CASSQEPGRTYEQYF
TRBJ2-5,TRBV27,few,NA,TGTGCCAGCAGTTTTTACTCCGGTTCAGGGGTGGGAGAGACCCAGTACTTC,CASSFYSGSGVGETQYF
TRBJ2-7,TRBV27,NA,NA,TGTGCCAGCAGCCCTACCATTAGCGGTACCTACGAGCAGTACTTC,CASSPTISGTYEQYF
TRBJ2-7,TRBV9,few,TRBD1,TGTGCCAGCAGTAGTTGGGACAGTTCCTACGAGCAGTACTTC,CASSSWDSSYEQYF
TRBJ1-2,TRBV3-1,NA,NA,TGTGCCAGCAGCCCCACGGACGAGGGAGCGGATGGCTACACCTTC,CASSPTDEGADGYTF
TRBJ2-7,TRBV4-1,few,NA,TGCGCCAGCAGCCCTAGGACAACTATTACCTACGAGCAGTACTTC,CASSPRTTITYEQYF
TRBJ2-2,TRBV6-1,NA,NA,TGTGCCAGCAGGCCCCGGTGGGAGCGACCGAACACCGGGGAGCTGTTTTTT,CASRPRWERPNTGELFF
TRBJ2-1,TRBV7-8,NA,TRBD2,TGTGCCAGCAGCCTAACAGGAGGGGGGACTAGTCCTTACAATGAGCAGTTCTTC,CASSLTGGGTSPYNEQFF
TRBJ2-7,TRBV4-1,NA,NA,TGCGCCAGCAGCCAACCGGGACTCGAGGTCGAGCAGTACTTC,CASSQPGLEVEQYF
TRBJ2-7,TRBV20-1,NA,TRBD1,TGCAGTGCTAGAGACCCTGGGACAGGGGCGATCTACGAGCAGTACTTC,CSARDPGTGAIYEQYF
TRBJ2-3,TRBV11-2,NA,TRBD2,TGTGCCAGCAGCTTAATGACGGGGGGAGTGGATACGCAGTATTTT,CASSLMTGGVDTQYF
TRBJ2-5,TRBV29-1,NA,NA,TGCAGCGTTGAAGTCTTGCGGGAAACCCAAGAGACCCAGTACTTC,CSVEVLRETQETQYF
TRBJ2-4,TRBV7-9,NA,TRBD1,TGTGCCAGCAGCAATAACCCCGGGACAGGGGAGATCAACATTCAGTACTTC,CASSNNPGTGEINIQYF
TRBJ2-1,TRBV12-3/TRBV12-4,many,TRBD1,TGTGCCAGCAGTACAGGGGGCTCCTACAATGAGCAGTTCTTC,CASSTGGSYNEQFF
TRBJ2-3,TRBV9,NA,NA,TGTGCCAGCAGCGTAGAGGAGGGAGTCCCGTATTTT,CASSVEEGVPYF
TRBJ2-5,TRBV12-3/TRBV12-4,few,NA,TGTGCCAGCAGTTTAGGTGGGATAAACCAAGAGACCCAGTACTTC,CASSLGGINQETQYF
TRBJ2-5,TRBV5-1,NA,TRBD1,TGCGCCAGCAGCTTGGTAGCCACAGGGGGCGCAGGGGAGACCCAGTACTTC,CASSLVATGGAGETQYF
TRBJ2-7,TRBV7-2,many,NA,TGTGCCAGCAGCATTAGCGACTCCACCGCTATACAGCAGTACTTC,CASSISDSTAIQQYF
TRBJ2-3,TRBV11-3,few,NA,TGTGCCAGCAGCTTTAGTGTCGAGACAGATACGCAGTATTTT,CASSFSVETDTQYF
TRBJ2-5,TRBV29-1,few,NA,TGCAGCGTTGAAGATCGGGACATCCAAGAGACCCAGTACTTC,CSVEDRDIQETQYF
TRBJ2-7,TRBV27,NA,NA,TGTGCCAGCAGTTTAGATGGAGGACTGCCAGGCGAGCAGTACTTC,CASSLDGGLPGEQYF
TRBJ2-7,TRBV7-9,NA,NA,TGTGCCAGCAGCTCCTCCTCGGGTGATTTATCCTACGAGCAGTACTTC,CASSSSSGDLSYEQYF
TRBJ2-2,TRBV15,NA,TRBD2,TGTGCCACCACATTGGCGGGAGGAACCGGGGAGCTGTTTTTT,CATTLAGGTGELFF
TRBJ2-7,TRBV9,few,NA,TGTGCCAGCAGCGCCTCCCGGGACAGCGGGGTAGGGCAGTACTTC,CASSASRDSGVGQYF
TRBJ2-3,TRBV7-8,NA,NA,TGTGCCAGCAGCTTAGTTCCCGGGGATACGCAGTATTTT,CASSLVPGDTQYF
TRBJ2-1,TRBV29-1,NA,NA,TGCAGCGTTGAAGATCGATTTGCTCTGTACAATGAGCAGTTCTTC,CSVEDRFALYNEQFF
TRBJ2-7,TRBV29-1,few,NA,TGCAGCGTTGAAGGACAGGAAAACTCCTACGAGCAGTACTTC,CSVEGQENSYEQYF
TRBJ2-3,TRBV5-1,few,NA,TGCGCCAGCAGCTCGGGGACGGGGTATAGCACAGATACGCAGTATTTT,CASSSGTGYSTDTQYF
TRBJ1-2,TRBV4-1,few,NA,TGCGCCAGCAGCCAAGGGATACGGGGGGAAGGTGGCTACACCTTC,CASSQGIRGEGGYTF
TRBJ1-3,TRBV4-1,NA,NA,TGCGCCAGCAGCTGGACAGACTCTGGAAACACCATATATTTT,CASSWTDSGNTIYF
TRBJ2-7,TRBV27,many,NA,TGTGCCAGCAGTCGGGCAGGAGGTACGCAGTACTTC,CASSRAGGTQYF
TRBJ2-1,TRBV27,many,TRBD1,TGTGCCAGCAGCTGGACAGGATCCTACAATGAGCAGTTCTTC,CASSWTGSYNEQFF
TRBJ1-6,TRBV24-1,few,TRBD1,TGTGCCACCAGTGCCGGGACAGGGAAATCACCCCTCCACTTT,CATSAGTGKSPLHF
TRBJ2-2,TRBV5-1,many,TRBD2,TGCGCCAGCAGCTTGGGGCTAGCGGGAGGCCCCGGGGAGCTGTTTTTT,CASSLGLAGGPGELFF
TRBJ2-7,TRBV11-2,many,NA,TGTGCCAGCAGCTTAGTGGTCTACGAGCAGTACTTC,CASSLVVYEQYF
TRBJ1-1,TRBV4-1,few,NA,TGCGCCAGCAGCCAAGACCCCAGAGAGGACACTGAAGCTTTCTTT,CASSQDPREDTEAFF
TRBJ1-6,TRBV7-2,few,NA,TGTGCCAGCAGCTTCAGGGGTGGCAATTCACCCCTCCACTTT,CASSFRGGNSPLHF
TRBJ2-5,TRBV20-1,few,NA,TGCAGTGCTAGAGCTATAGGGACTTCCCAAGAGACCCAGTACTTC,CSARAIGTSQETQYF
TRBJ1-5,TRBV6-1,few,NA,TGTGCCAGCAGCCCCCGTGTGGGAGGAAATCAGCCCCAGCATTTT,CASSPRVGGNQPQHF
TRBJ2-1,TRBV9,many,NA,TGTGCCAGCAGCGTAGATTGGGGGAGCTCCTACAATGAGCAGTTCTTC,CASSVDWGSSYNEQFF
TRBJ2-5,TRBV5-6,NA,TRBD1,TGTGCCAGCAGCTTGCCCACAGGGGAAGAGACCCAGTACTTC,CASSLPTGEETQYF
TRBJ2-7,TRBV5-1,NA,NA,TGCGCCAGCAGCCCCGGGAGCTGGGAGCAGTACTTC,CASSPGSWEQYF
TRBJ2-1,TRBV30,NA,NA,TGTGCCTGGAGTGTACTGCGGGACGGCTACAATGAGCAGTTCTTC,CAWSVLRDGYNEQFF
TRBJ2-5,TRBV5-6,few,TRBD2,TGTGCCAGCAGCTTTTCGAGTAGCGGGAGTGAGACCCAGTACTTC,CASSFSSSGSETQYF